Following are 26 T cell receptor beta chains from one sample sequenced in a study of blood T cells in healthy people across ages (dated by TCRdb to about 2015). Receptor amplification or capture employed 5' RACE. These reads were obtained on an Illumina HiSeq 2500. A second about 6 to 11 cycle PCR used a sample-barcoded 5' primer and a J-beta primer mix. TCRdb itself trimmed the public reads at Q25 with fastp, ran MiXCR and retained productive beta chains. Records with the same CDR3 protein are collapsed into one entry carrying the most frequent genes and DNA. The sample table shows about 1.8 million distinct CDR3 sequences, and around 50% are seen once. The ten largest account for over 2% of the sample. The sequenced sample consisted of blood. These receptors were obtained from a woman in her forties in good health.

The chain uses TRBV4-2 and TRBJ1-1; a weak D match, TRBD1 (5 bases). Germline V gene lookup returns CDR1 LGHNA and CDR2 YNFKEQ. This CDR3 spans 16 amino acids. The V and J ends lost 0 bases and 5 bases respectively, with 16 bases between them. The chain's CDR3 is CASSQDRGTGRTEAFF. CDR3 DNA sequence: TGTGCCAGCAGCCAAGATCGAGGGACGGGGAGGACTGAAGCTTTCTTT.

This clonotype was recorded a few times. The rearrangement joins TRBV9 to TRBJ2-3, with 10 bases aligning to TRBD2. The CDR3 length is 15 residues. The germline CDR1 and CDR2 sequences are SGDLS and YYNGEE. V shed 3 bases and J 3 bases; nucleotides not matched to a gene: 4. The CDR3 sequence: CASSGGTSVTDTQYF. In DNA form, the CDR3 reads TGTGCCAGCAGCGGCGGGACTAGCGTAACAGATACGCAGTATTTT.

This chain connects TRBV5-1 to TRBJ2-7; 7 nucleotides line up with TRBD2. Germline assignment: CDR1 SGHRS and CDR2 YFSETQ. The J segment lost 3 bases and the V segment lost 2 bases, leaving 5 bases of the junction unmatched. The CDR3 extends over 14 amino acids. The CDR3 here is CASSFRDYGYEQYF. In DNA form, the CDR3 reads TGCGCCAGCAGCTTCCGGGACTACGGCTACGAGCAGTACTTC.

The V gene is TRBV20-1, the J gene TRBJ2-1, with 8 bases identical to TRBD1. This CDR3 region has 14 residues. With V trimmed by 8 bases and J by 4 bases, 10 bases remained unmatched. In germline, CDR1 is DFQATT, CDR2 SNEGSKA (reference sequence). The CDR3 sequence: CSTRDRGKYNEQFF. The CDR3, as DNA: TGCAGTACGAGAGACAGGGGAAAGTACAATGAGCAGTTCTTC.

This clonotype was observed a handful of times. V and J are TRBV7-2 and TRBJ2-5; TRBD1 agrees at 7 bases. The CDR3 loop spans 15 amino acids. Unmatched junction bases numbered 12, after V lost 7 bases and J lost 4 bases. CDR1 is SGHTA, CDR2 FQGNSA, per germline. CDR3 protein: CASTENRGLGETQYF. The CDR3 DNA reads as TGTGCCAGCACCGAAAACAGGGGTCTTGGAGAGACCCAGTACTTC.

The rearrangement links TRBV7-2 to TRBJ1-6; D is ambiguous. Germline values: CDR1 SGHTA, CDR2 FQGNSA. This CDR3 region has 15 residues. Trimming removed 7 bases from V and 5 bases from J, with 15 bases in between. The DNA of the CDR3 is TGTGCCAGCACCTGGGGAGACGTCGATAATTCACCCCTCCACTTT. Protein: CASTWGDVDNSPLHF.

This clonotype was picked up a small number of times. The chain employs TRBV10-3 and TRBJ2-1; 9 bases agree with TRBD2. This CDR3 region has 13 residues. The germline gives CDR1 ENHRY, CDR2 SYGVKD. V lost 11 bases, J lost 8 bases, and 10 bases stayed unmatched. The CDR3 region is CASGGSGGYEQFF. The CDR3 DNA follows: TGTGCCTCCGGGGGCAGCGGGGGGTATGAGCAGTTCTTC.

The chain is built from TRBV15 and TRBJ2-1; D is unclear. Germline-derived CDR1 and CDR2 are LNHNV and YYDKDF (reference sequence). The length of the CDR3 is 15 residues. With 1 base removed from V and 5 bases from J, the gap between germline ends came to 12 bases. The chain's CDR3 is CATSRVVSNDNEQFF. Here the CDR3 DNA reads TGTGCCACCAGCAGAGTTGTTAGCAACGACAATGAGCAGTTCTTC.

The rearrangement links TRBV6-2 or TRBV6-3 to TRBJ2-1, with 8 positions matching TRBD1. V shed 2 bases, J shed 9 bases, and the junction held 3 bases outside the gene matches. The CDR3 length is 13 residues. Germline V gene sequence: CDR1 MNHEY, CDR2 SVGEGT. The CDR3 bases are TGTGCCAGCAGTTACGCAGGGGGCCTTGAGCAGTTCTTC. Residues: CASSYAGGLEQFF.

The rearrangement joins TRBV4-3 to TRBJ2-1; a possible D gene is TRBD2 (6 bases). Germline CDR1 and CDR2: LGHNA and YSLEER. This CDR3 comprises 16 residues. V lost 0 bases to trimming and J lost 7 bases, with 16 bases between them. The CDR3 is CASSQDTRGTGNEQFF. For the CDR3, the DNA is TGCGCCAGCAGCCAAGATACCCGGGGGACTGGGAATGAGCAGTTCTTC.

This chain's CDR3 is CASSRTAGEREQYF. The CDR3 coding sequence is TGTGCCAGCAGTAGGACGGCGGGGGAGCGCGAGCAGTACTTC. The chain recombines TRBV6-5 with TRBJ2-7; 7 bases agree with TRBD2. The J segment lost 6 bases and the V segment lost 5 bases, leaving 10 bases of the junction unmatched. Germline loops: CDR1 MNHEY, CDR2 SVGAGI. CDR3 length: 14 amino acids.

The V and J genes are TRBV7-9 and TRBJ1-2; TRBD1 matches 7 bases. CDR1 is SEHNR, CDR2 FQNEAQ, per germline (reference sequence). Losses at the gene ends were 5 bases for V and 5 bases for J; bases not matched to a gene: 11. The CDR3 has 15 residues. CDR3: CASSLKAGTAYGYTF. CDR3 coding DNA: TGTGCCAGCAGCCTTAAGGCCGGGACAGCATATGGCTACACCTTC.

The chain employs TRBV28 and TRBJ2-7; 11 nucleotides match TRBD2. After removal of 3 bases from V and 1 base from J, the junction contained 5 bases not matched to a gene. CDR1 MDHEN and CDR2 SYDVKM come from the germline V gene. This CDR3 comprises 16 residues. The CDR3 reads CASSFHVAGGSYEQYF. The CDR3 coding sequence is TGTGCCAGCAGTTTTCACGTAGCGGGGGGGTCCTACGAGCAGTACTTC.

This clonotype was seen only a few times. This chain joins TRBV5-1 and TRBJ2-1; tentative D call: TRBD2 (6 bases). V lost 8 bases and J 2 bases, leaving 17 bases between the germline ends. CDR3 length: 15 residues. Germline V gives CDR1 SGHRS, CDR2 YFSETQ. The CDR3 DNA reads TGCGCCAGTAGGCTCGGCGGGGAGGCCTACAATGAGCAGTTCTTC. It is translated as CASRLGGEAYNEQFF.

This sequence joins TRBV7-9 and TRBJ1-2, with D unclear. Germline V lookup: CDR1 SEHNR, CDR2 FQNEAQ (reference sequence). This CDR3 has 14 amino acids. Trimming shortened V by 4 bases and J by 4 bases, and 13 bases separated the two germline ends. The CDR3 DNA follows: TGTGCCAGCAGCTCAACAGCGGACTTCTATGGCTACACCTTC. This encodes CASSSTADFYGYTF.

The genes are TRBV6-5 and TRBJ2-7, with 7 positions matching TRBD1. Germline CDR1 MNHEY, CDR2 SVGAGI. V shed 5 bases, J shed 1 base, and the junction held 8 bases outside the gene matches. This CDR3 comprises 15 residues. CDR3 protein: CASSAPGTASYEQYF. CDR3 coding DNA: TGTGCCAGCAGTGCACCCGGGACAGCATCCTACGAGCAGTACTTC.

The genes are TRBV7-9 and TRBJ2-1, with D unresolved. The length of the CDR3 is 15 residues. Germline V gives CDR1 SEHNR, CDR2 FQNEAQ (reference sequence). Deletions cut 1 base from V and 4 bases from J, with 11 bases between. In DNA, the CDR3 is TGTGCCAGCAGCTTAGTTAAGAACACGTACAATGAGCAGTTCTTC. Encoded protein: CASSLVKNTYNEQFF. Complete variable domain (other parts from reference TRBV7-9 and TRBJ2-1): DTGVSQNPRHKITKRGQNVTFRCDPISEHNRLYWYRQTLGQGPEFLTYFQNEAQLEKSRLLSDRFSAERPKGSFSTLEIQRTEQGDSAMYLCASSLVKNTYNEQFFGPGTRLTVL.

The J gene is TRBJ2-1, the V gene TRBV6-2 or TRBV6-3; perhaps D is TRBD1 or TRBD2 (5 bases each). CDR1 and CDR2 (germline): MNHEY, SVGEGT. The CDR3 runs 14 residues. The V end lost 5 bases, the J end lost 7 bases, and 15 bases lay between the germline ends. The CDR3 spells CASSPLRGANEQFF. In DNA form, the CDR3 reads TGTGCCAGCAGTCCCCTCCGAGGGGCTAATGAGCAGTTCTTC.

This chain joins TRBV20-1 and TRBJ1-2; no reliable D call. The V and J ends lost 3 bases and 8 bases respectively, with 10 bases between them. The CDR3 consists of 11 residues. Germline V gene lookup returns CDR1 DFQATT and CDR2 SNEGSKA (reference sequence). The CDR3 coding sequence is TGCAGTGCTAGTCCCGGTGGAGGCTACACCTTC. Translated, it gives CSASPGGGYTF.

The rearrangement joins TRBV10-3 to TRBJ2-5; D is unclear. Trimming stripped 4 bases from V and 0 bases from J, with 9 bases between. Germline CDR1 reads ENHRY; CDR2 reads SYGVKD. The CDR3 covers 14 residues. CDR3 nucleotide sequence: TGTGCCATCAGTGGAGCAGCGTACCAAGAGACCCAGTACTTC. Its protein is CAISGAAYQETQYF.

The chain uses TRBV4-3 and TRBJ2-1, with 7 bases aligning to TRBD2. The ends lost 0 bases at V and 10 bases at J; junction bases unmatched: 15. This CDR3 is 17 amino acids long. Per germline, CDR1 LGHNA and CDR2 YSLEER. DNA of the CDR3: TGCGCCAGCAGCCAAGATGTTATAGGACTAGGATTTAACGAGCAGTTCTTC. It yields the protein CASSQDVIGLGFNEQFF.

The J gene is TRBJ2-7, the V gene TRBV9, with D maybe TRBD2 (5 bases). The CDR3 covers 17 residues. Trimming pared 6 bases from V and 2 bases from J, leaving 24 bases between. Germline V CDR1 and CDR2: SGDLS, YYNGEE. The DNA of the CDR3 is TGTGCCAGCATCAGAAGTCTTGGAGGCGGACTTCCCTACGAGCAGTACTTC. It specifies CASIRSLGGGLPYEQYF.

This clonotype was picked up many times. This chain connects TRBV7-2 to TRBJ2-7, with TRBD1 identical over 11 bases. Germline values: CDR1 SGHTA, CDR2 FQGNSA. The CDR3 contains 14 residues. After removal of 5 bases from V and 3 bases from J, the junction contained 3 bases not matched to a gene. The CDR3 reads CASSMGQGGYEQYF. The CDR3 DNA is TGTGCCAGCAGCATGGGACAGGGGGGCTACGAGCAGTACTTC.

The rearrangement uses TRBV11-3 and TRBJ2-1; TRBD1 matches at 9 bases. CDR1 is SGHNT, CDR2 YENEEA, per germline. J lost 15 bases, V lost 3 bases, and 6 bases had no gene match. The CDR3 extends over 12 amino acids. DNA of the CDR3: TGTGCCAGCAGCTTTGGGGGGACAGGGAGGTTCTTC. Amino acids: CASSFGGTGRFF.

Comment on this clonotype: A much bigger clone sits one base away, suggesting this may be a read error. V and J are TRBV4-2 and TRBJ2-4; TRBD1 agrees at 9 bases. Germline lookup yields CDR1 LGHNA and CDR2 YNFKEQ. The CDR3 is 15 residues long. The trim removed 3 bases at V and 3 bases at J, leaving 3 bases unmatched. The CDR3 DNA is TGTGCCAGCAGCCAGTTGGACAGGGGCAAAAACATTCAGTACTTC. It yields the protein CASSQLDRGKNIQYF.

V and J are TRBV6-5 and TRBJ1-2; D is unclear. The CDR3 is 11 amino acids. Trimming removed 10 bases at V and 4 bases at J, with 10 bases between. Germline V gene data show CDR1 as MNHEY and CDR2 as SVGAGI. The CDR3 loop reads CANHTLYGYTF. DNA of the CDR3: TGTGCCAACCACACTCTCTATGGCTACACCTTC.